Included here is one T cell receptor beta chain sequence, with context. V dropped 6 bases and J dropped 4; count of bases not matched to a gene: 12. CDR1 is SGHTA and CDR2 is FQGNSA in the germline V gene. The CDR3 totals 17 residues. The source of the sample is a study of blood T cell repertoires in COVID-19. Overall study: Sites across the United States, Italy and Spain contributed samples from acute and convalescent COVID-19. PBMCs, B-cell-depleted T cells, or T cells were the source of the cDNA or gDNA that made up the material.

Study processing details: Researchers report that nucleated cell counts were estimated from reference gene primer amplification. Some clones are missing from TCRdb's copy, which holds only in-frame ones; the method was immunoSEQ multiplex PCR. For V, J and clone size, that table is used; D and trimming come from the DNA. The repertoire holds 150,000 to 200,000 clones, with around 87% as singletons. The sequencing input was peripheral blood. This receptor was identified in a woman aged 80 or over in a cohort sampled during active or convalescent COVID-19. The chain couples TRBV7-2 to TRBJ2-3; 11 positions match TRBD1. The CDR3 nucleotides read TGTGCCAGCAGTTTGACCCGGACAGGGGGCTTAGCAGATACGCAGTATTTT. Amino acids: CASSLTRTGGLADTQYF.